Listed here are 3 T cell receptor beta chains from one sample, sequenced in a study of cytomegalovirus exposure and HLA in healthy donors. PCR amplification relied on 60 Vbeta primers (plus 13 Jbeta primers). Assay used: immunoSEQ multiplex PCR; TCRdb lists only in-frame clones, some missing. Altogether under 200,000 clones are present, 75% to 85% being singletons, with the ten largest covering roughly 0.75%. Sequenced input: PBMCs. Receptors originate from a woman aged 18-29 years in good health and CMV-seronegative.

V is TRBV6-1 and J is TRBJ2-5, with D possibly TRBD2 on 6 matching bases. Between the trimmed V and J ends, which lost 6 bases and 11 bases, there was a span of 13 bases. The CDR3 is made up of 11 amino acids. Looked up from germline, CDR1 is MNHNS and CDR2 is SASEGT. The CDR3 DNA sequence: TGTGCCAGCAGCTCCCCGGGAGAGCAGTACTTC. This sequence encodes CASSSPGEQYF.

This clone showed up just a few times. The chain carries TRBV4-1 and TRBJ2-7, with D possibly TRBD1 on 5 matching bases. Trimming shortened V by 0 bases and J by 9 bases, and 15 bases separated the two germline ends. CDR3 length equals 14 residues. From germline, CDR1 is MGHRA and CDR2 YSYEKL. CDR3 DNA sequence: TGCGCCAGCAGCCAAGATTGGTTAGGGGCGGTGCAGTACTTC. Protein product: CASSQDWLGAVQYF.

The chain has TRBV7-6 and TRBJ2-1; a possible D gene is TRBD2 (6 bases). V gave up 8 bases and J gave up 0 bases, with 14 bases separating them. This CDR3 spans 15 amino acids. The germline V gene has CDR1 SGHVS and CDR2 FNYEAQ. Written as DNA, the CDR3 is TGTGCCAGCTCAGGAGCGGGTAGCTCCTACAATGAGCAGTTCTTC. This gives the protein CASSGAGSSYNEQFF.